The clone carrying this TCR beta chain was observed a single time. The data stem from a study of blood T cell repertoires in COVID-19. Study summary: Whether acute or convalescent, the COVID-19 samples came from the United States, Italy and Spain. Sources were T cells, B-cell-depleted T cells, or PBMCs; the material itself was cDNA or gDNA.

CDR3 length: 15 residues. Germline V gives CDR1 MNHEY, CDR2 SVGAGI. With 2 bases clipped from V and 7 bases from J, the junction kept 7 bases outside the gene matches. In the study's own analysis: Using reference gene primer amplification, nucleated cell counts were estimated. Assay: immunoSEQ multiplex PCR; the TCRdb copy retains only in-frame clones and omits some. V and J calls and clone size are copied from that table; D and trimming were computed from the DNA. The sample lists approximately 70,000 clones, 80% to 85% occurring once. Sequenced input: peripheral blood. The chain combines TRBV6-5 with TRBJ1-5; TRBD1 matches 8 bases. This clonotype was obtained from a woman aged 55-70 years with acute or convalescent COVID-19. The CDR3 DNA sequence: TGTGCCAGCAGTTACCTAGACAGGGGAGAACAGCCCCAGCATTTT. Its translation: CASSYLDRGEQPQHF.